Below are 5 T cell receptor beta chains sequenced from a single sample in a study of identifying expanded T cells in peripheral blood. Repertoires were generated with immunoSEQ multiplex PCR, while TCRdb's copy carries only in-frame clones and drops some. The repertoire holds 84,000 or so clones, about 88% seen once, with 2.8% in the top ten. Source material: blood. The receptors come from a person aged 18-70 years in good health.

The V call is TRBV18, the J call TRBJ2-2, with D uncertain. V lost 1 base and J lost 4, with 10 bases in between. The CDR3 covers 15 residues. The germline V gene has CDR1 KGHSH and CDR2 LQKENI. CDR3 nucleotide sequence: TGTGCCAGCTCACCACGGGGTCCCGGCACCGGGGAGCTGTTTTTT. Protein sequence: CASSPRGPGTGELFF.

CDR3 DNA: TGTGCCAGCTCACGGACAGGGGAAGGGTACGAGCAGTACTTC. Translating gives CASSRTGEGYEQYF. The chain joins TRBV18 to TRBJ2-7, with 9 bases lining up with TRBD1. The J segment lost 4 bases and the V segment lost 4 bases, leaving 5 bases of the junction unmatched. The CDR3 has 14 amino acids. Germline V gene lookup returns CDR1 KGHSH and CDR2 LQKENI.

J is TRBJ2-5 and V is TRBV9, with TRBD2 matching over 11 bases. Per germline, CDR1 SGDLS and CDR2 YYNGEE. V trimming: 3 bases; J trimming: 1 base; junction bases outside the gene matches: 5. The CDR3 spans 16 residues. This chain's CDR3 is CASSETSGGGQETQYF. The CDR3 DNA sequence: TGTGCCAGCAGCGAAACTAGCGGGGGAGGCCAAGAGACCCAGTACTTC.

The chain combines TRBV2 with TRBJ2-5, with D possibly matching TRBD2 (7 bases). V lost 7 bases to trimming and J lost 1 base, with 16 bases between them. The germline gives CDR1 SNHLY, CDR2 FYNNEI. This CDR3 spans 15 amino acids. DNA for the CDR3: TGTGCCAGCACAAGTGGGCGGGGGCCCCAAGAGACCCAGTACTTC. It codes for CASTSGRGPQETQYF.

The chain combines TRBV29-1 with TRBJ2-5, with TRBD2 matching 9 bases. The germline gives CDR1 SQVTM, CDR2 ANQGSEA. Unmatched junction bases numbered 7, after V lost 4 bases and J lost 4 bases. This CDR3 contains 14 residues. The CDR3, as DNA: TGCAGCGTTGGGGGACTAGCCAGAGGAGAGACCCAGTACTTC. It encodes CSVGGLARGETQYF.